The clone carrying this TCR beta chain was detected only a few times. The antigen is undetermined. This record belongs to a study of T cells after yellow fever vaccination. TCRdb re-analysed the 5' RACE reads in MiXCR, keeping a single row per CDR3 protein. The table includes about 630,000 distinct CDR3 sequences, around an eighth detected once. There are 16 residues in the CDR3. V was clipped by 1 base and J by 4 bases, with 14 bases between them. Findings of the study overall: The secondary T-cell response peaked on day 5, not day 15, but was weaker.

This TCR was recovered from a man aged 25 to 40 who received the YFV17D yellow fever vaccine. The J gene is TRBJ1-3, the V gene TRBV12-3 or TRBV12-4; perhaps TRBD1 as D (5 bases). The sample was PBMCs, taken on the day of the yellow fever booster vaccination. The CDR3 region is CASSLGPPAGGNTIYF. The CDR3 DNA reads as TGTGCCAGCAGTTTAGGGCCGCCGGCAGGGGGAAACACCATATATTTT.